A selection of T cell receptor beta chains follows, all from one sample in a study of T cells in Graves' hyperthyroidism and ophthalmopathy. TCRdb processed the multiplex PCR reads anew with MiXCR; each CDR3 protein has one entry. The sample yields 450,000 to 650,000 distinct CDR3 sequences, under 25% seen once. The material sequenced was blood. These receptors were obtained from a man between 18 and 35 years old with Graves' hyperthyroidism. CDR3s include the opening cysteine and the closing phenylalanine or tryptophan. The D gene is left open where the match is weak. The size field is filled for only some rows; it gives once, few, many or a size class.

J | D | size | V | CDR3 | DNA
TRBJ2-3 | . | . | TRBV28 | CASSLWRGPSTDTQYF | TGTGCCAGCAGTTTATGGCGGGGCCCCAGCACAGATACGCAGTATTTT
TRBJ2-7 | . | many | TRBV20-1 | CSASPSGRLVEQYF | TGCAGTGCTAGCCCAAGCGGACGGCTCGTGGAGCAGTACTTC
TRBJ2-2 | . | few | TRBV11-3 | CASRYRDPRPGELFF | TGTGCCAGCAGATACCGGGACCCCCGGCCCGGGGAGCTGTTTTTT
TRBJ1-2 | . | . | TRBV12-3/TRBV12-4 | CASSLAQGWDYGYTF | TGTGCCAGCAGTTTAGCCCAGGGTTGGGACTATGGCTACACCTTC
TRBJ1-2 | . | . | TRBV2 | CASSEGQYYGYTF | TGTGCCAGCAGTGAAGGACAGTACTATGGCTACACCTTC
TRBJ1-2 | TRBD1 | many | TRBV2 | CASSGPDRGTGYGYTF | TGTGCCAGCAGTGGTCCGGACAGGGGAACCGGCTATGGCTACACCTTC
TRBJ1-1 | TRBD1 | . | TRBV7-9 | CASSFYRGQGAFF | TGTGCCAGCAGCTTCTACAGGGGGCAGGGAGCTTTCTTT
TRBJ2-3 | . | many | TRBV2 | CASSEEGVGTDTQYF | TGTGCCAGCAGTGAAGAGGGAGTGGGGACAGATACGCAGTATTTT
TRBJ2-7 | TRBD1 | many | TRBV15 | CATSRDRNRGSYEQYF | TGTGCCACCAGCAGAGATAGGAACAGGGGCTCCTACGAGCAGTACTTC
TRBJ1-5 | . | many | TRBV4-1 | CASSHSGGGKQPQHF | TGCGCCAGCAGCCACAGTGGGGGAGGGAAGCAGCCCCAGCATTTT
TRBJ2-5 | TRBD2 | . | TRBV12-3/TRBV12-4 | CASSLLAGGLRQETQYF | TGTGCCAGCAGCTTACTAGCGGGAGGGCTGCGCCAAGAGACCCAGTACTTC
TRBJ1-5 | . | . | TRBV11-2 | CASSLHQGSYSNQPQHF | TGTGCCAGCAGCCTACATCAAGGGTCCTATAGCAATCAGCCCCAGCATTTT
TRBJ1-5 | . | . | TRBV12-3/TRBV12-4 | CASSFKRGALDNQPQHF | TGTGCCAGCAGTTTTAAGCGGGGCGCATTGGACAATCAGCCCCAGCATTTT
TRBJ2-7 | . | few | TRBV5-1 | CASSFGYNTYEQYF | TGCGCCAGCAGCTTTGGGTACAACACCTACGAGCAGTACTTC
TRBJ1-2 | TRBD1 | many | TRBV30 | CASYRDRVGRGYTF | TGTGCCTCTTACCGGGACAGGGTCGGACGGGGCTACACCTTC
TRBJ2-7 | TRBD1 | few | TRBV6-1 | CATGQGAGDEQYF | TGTGCCACGGGACAGGGGGCTGGGGACGAGCAGTACTTC
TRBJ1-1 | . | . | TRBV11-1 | CASSLLPRTITPNTEAFF | TGTGCCAGCAGCTTATTACCTCGGACAATCACCCCTAACACTGAAGCTTTCTTT
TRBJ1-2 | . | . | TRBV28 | CASSFLRVYGYTF | TGTGCCAGCAGTTTTCTTCGGGTGTATGGCTACACCTTC
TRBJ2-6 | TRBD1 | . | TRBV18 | CASSGQGSSGANVLTF | TGTGCCAGTTCAGGACAGGGCAGCTCTGGGGCCAACGTCCTGACTTTC
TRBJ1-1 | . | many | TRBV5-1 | CASSLTQGGTEAFF | TGCGCCAGCAGCTTGACACAGGGCGGCACTGAAGCTTTCTTT
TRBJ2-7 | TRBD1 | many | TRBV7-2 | CASSIRPGQGREQYF | TGTGCCAGCAGCATAAGGCCGGGACAGGGCAGAGAGCAGTACTTC
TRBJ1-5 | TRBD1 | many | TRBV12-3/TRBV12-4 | CASSLATGNQPQHF | TGTGCCAGCAGTTTAGCGACAGGGAATCAGCCCCAGCATTTT
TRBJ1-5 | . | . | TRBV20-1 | CSAIRQQRYSNQPQHF | TGCAGTGCGATTAGACAGCAAAGGTACAGCAATCAGCCCCAGCATTTT
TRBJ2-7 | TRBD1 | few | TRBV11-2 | CASSLVRGSSYGQYF | TGTGCCAGCAGCTTAGTCAGGGGGAGCTCCTACGGGCAGTACTTC
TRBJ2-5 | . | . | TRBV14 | CASSQDWGPQETQYF | TGTGCCAGCAGCCAAGATTGGGGACCCCAAGAGACCCAGTACTTC
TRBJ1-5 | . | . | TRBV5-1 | CASRATGFGNQPQHF | TGCGCCAGCAGGGCGACAGGATTCGGCAATCAGCCCCAGCATTTT
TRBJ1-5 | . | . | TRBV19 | CASSVFSSRNQPQHF | TGTGCCAGTAGTGTTTTTTCATCACGGAATCAGCCCCAGCATTTT
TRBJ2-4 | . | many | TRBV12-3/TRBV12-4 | CASSLGRKGIFQYF | TGTGCCAGCAGTTTAGGGCGCAAGGGGATATTTCAGTACTTC
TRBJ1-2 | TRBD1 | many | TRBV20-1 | CSARNDREGYGYTF | TGCAGTGCTAGAAACGACAGGGAGGGGTATGGCTACACCTTC
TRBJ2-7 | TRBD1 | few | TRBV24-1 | CATSDPWQGQETYEQYF | TGTGCCACCAGTGATCCCTGGCAGGGACAGGAAACCTACGAGCAGTACTTC
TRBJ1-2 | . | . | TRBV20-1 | CSASTGGAYGYTF | TGCAGTGCTTCGACAGGTGGGGCCTATGGCTACACCTTC
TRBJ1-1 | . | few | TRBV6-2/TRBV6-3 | CASDEGGTEAFF | TGTGCCAGCGATGAGGGAGGAACCGAGGCTTTCTTT
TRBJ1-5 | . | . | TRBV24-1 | CATSAGTPGQPQHF | TGTGCCACCAGCGCCGGGACCCCGGGCCAGCCCCAGCATTTT
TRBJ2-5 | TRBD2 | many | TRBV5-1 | CASSWLAGGLETQYF | TGCGCCAGCAGCTGGCTAGCGGGTGGCCTTGAGACCCAGTACTTC
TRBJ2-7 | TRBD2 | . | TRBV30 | CAWDRGGGGNYEQYF | TGTGCCTGGGACCGGGGGGGAGGGGGAAACTACGAGCAGTACTTC
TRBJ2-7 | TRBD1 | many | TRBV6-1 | CASSRITGGLYEQYF | TGTGCCAGCAGTCGTATCACAGGGGGCTTGTACGAGCAGTACTTC
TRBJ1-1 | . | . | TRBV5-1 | CASSLARQQGVTEAFF | TGCGCCAGCAGCTTGGCCAGGCAGCAGGGAGTTACTGAAGCTTTCTTT
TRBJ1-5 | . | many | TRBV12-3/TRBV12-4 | CASSFSEDSNQPQHF | TGTGCCAGCAGTTTCTCGGAGGATAGCAATCAGCCCCAGCATTTT
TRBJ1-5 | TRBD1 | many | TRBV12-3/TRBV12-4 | CASSFTGDSQPQHF | TGTGCCAGCAGTTTTACAGGGGATAGTCAGCCCCAGCATTTT
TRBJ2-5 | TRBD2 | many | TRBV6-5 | CASSLTSVEETQYF | TGTGCCAGCAGTTTGACTAGCGTGGAAGAGACCCAGTACTTC
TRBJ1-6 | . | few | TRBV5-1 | CASSLEGQGNSPLHF | TGCGCCAGCAGCTTGGAAGGGCAGGGGAATTCACCCCTCCACTTT
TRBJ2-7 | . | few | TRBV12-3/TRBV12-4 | CASSLKQGSGEQYF | TGTGCCAGCAGTTTAAAACAGGGATCCGGCGAGCAGTACTTC
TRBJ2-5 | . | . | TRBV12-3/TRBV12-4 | CASNYRGGAQQETQYF | TGTGCCAGCAACTATCGTGGAGGAGCACAACAAGAGACCCAGTACTTC
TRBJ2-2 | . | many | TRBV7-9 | CASSLERGHWTTGELFF | TGTGCCAGCAGCTTAGAGAGGGGACACTGGACCACCGGGGAGCTGTTTTTT
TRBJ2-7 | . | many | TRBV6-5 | CASSSPVGEQYF | TGTGCCAGCAGTTCCCCGGTGGGCGAGCAGTACTTC
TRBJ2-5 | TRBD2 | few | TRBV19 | CASSIGTSVQRETQYF | TGTGCCAGTAGTATTGGGACTAGCGTTCAAAGGGAGACCCAGTACTTC
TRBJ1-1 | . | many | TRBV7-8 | CASSLSRSWTQNTEAFF | TGTGCCAGCAGCCTTTCTCGATCGTGGACACAGAACACTGAAGCTTTCTTT
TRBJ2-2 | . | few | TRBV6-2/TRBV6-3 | CASSLGGGGGLSTGELFF | TGTGCCAGCAGCTTGGGGGGGGGCGGGGGCCTGAGCACCGGGGAGCTGTTTTTT
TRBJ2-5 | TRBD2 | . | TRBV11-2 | CASSLGLAGDLPETQYF | TGTGCCAGCAGCCTTGGACTAGCGGGAGATCTTCCAGAGACCCAGTACTTC
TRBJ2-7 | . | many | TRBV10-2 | CASSGGGTEQYF | TGCGCCAGCTCCGGAGGAGGGACCGAGCAGTACTTC
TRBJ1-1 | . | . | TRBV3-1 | CASSQFIRGVDTEAFF | TGTGCCAGCAGCCAGTTTATCCGGGGCGTTGACACTGAAGCTTTCTTT
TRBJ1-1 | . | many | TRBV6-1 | CASSARGAEDTEAFF | TGTGCCAGCAGTGCAAGGGGCGCGGAGGACACTGAAGCTTTCTTT
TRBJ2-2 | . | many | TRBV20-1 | CSASLARGYTGELFF | TGCAGTGCTAGTTTAGCTAGAGGGTACACCGGGGAGCTGTTTTTT
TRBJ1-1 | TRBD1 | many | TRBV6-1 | CASSVRQGTEAFF | TGTGCCAGCAGTGTTCGACAGGGCACTGAAGCTTTCTTT
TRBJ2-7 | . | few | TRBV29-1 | CSVRSGYEQYF | TGCAGCGTAAGGTCCGGATACGAGCAGTACTTC
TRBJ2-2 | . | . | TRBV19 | CASTPGPTSTGELFF | TGTGCCAGTACCCCGGGGCCTACCTCCACCGGGGAGCTGTTTTTT
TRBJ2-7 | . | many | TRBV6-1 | CASRATSSYEQYF | TGTGCCAGCAGAGCCACAAGCTCCTACGAGCAGTACTTC